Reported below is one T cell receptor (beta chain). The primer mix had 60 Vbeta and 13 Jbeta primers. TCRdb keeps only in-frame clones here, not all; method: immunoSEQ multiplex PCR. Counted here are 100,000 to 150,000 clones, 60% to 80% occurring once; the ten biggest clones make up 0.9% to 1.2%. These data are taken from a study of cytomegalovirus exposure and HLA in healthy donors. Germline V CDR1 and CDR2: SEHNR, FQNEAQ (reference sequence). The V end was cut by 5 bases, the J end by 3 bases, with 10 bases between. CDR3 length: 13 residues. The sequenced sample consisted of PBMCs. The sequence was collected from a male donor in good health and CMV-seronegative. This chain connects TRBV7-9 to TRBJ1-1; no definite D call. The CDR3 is CASSPPRDTEAFF. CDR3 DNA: TGTGCCAGCAGCCCCCCTAGAGACACTGAAGCTTTCTTT.